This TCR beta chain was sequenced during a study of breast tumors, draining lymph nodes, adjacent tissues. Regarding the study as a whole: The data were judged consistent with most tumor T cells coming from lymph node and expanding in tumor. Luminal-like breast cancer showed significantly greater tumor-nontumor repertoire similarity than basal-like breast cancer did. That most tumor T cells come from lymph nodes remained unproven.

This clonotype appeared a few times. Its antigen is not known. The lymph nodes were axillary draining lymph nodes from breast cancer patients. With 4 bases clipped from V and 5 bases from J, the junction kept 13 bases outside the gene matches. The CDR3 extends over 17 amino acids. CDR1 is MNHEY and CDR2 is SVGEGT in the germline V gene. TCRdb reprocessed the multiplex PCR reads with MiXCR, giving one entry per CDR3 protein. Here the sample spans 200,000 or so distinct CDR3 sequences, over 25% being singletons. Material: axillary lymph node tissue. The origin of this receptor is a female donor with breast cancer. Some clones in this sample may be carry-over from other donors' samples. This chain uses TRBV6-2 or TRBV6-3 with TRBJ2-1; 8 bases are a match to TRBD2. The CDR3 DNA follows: TGTGCCAGCAGTTCCCTATGGACTAGCATGGGCGACAATGAGCAGTTCTTC. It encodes CASSSLWTSMGDNEQFF.